This TCR beta chain is from a study of shared clonotypes between healthy human individuals. For the study at large: Three plates each covered CD4 naive and memory; CD8 naive two, CD8 memory one.

This table comes from immunoSEQ multiplex PCR, and its TCRdb copy is limited to in-frame clones, with some not included. This sample has about 2.1 million clones, with 85% to 95% found just once. CDR3 length: 15 amino acids. The ends were cut back, 3 bases at V and 5 bases at J, with 13 bases in the middle. Germline V lookup: CDR1 MNHEY, CDR2 SMNVEV (reference sequence). The naive CD8 fraction comprised CD45RO-negative cells positively selected for CCR7 and excluded terminally differentiated effector memory CD45RA+ cells. Those who donated were healthy HIV-negative adults, with no recent acute infections or vaccinations reported.

Material for sequencing was naive CD8+ T cells from PBMCs. The TCR comes from a man younger than 30 in good health. Some clones in this sample may be carry-over from other donors' samples. The V and J genes are TRBV27 and TRBJ1-4; a possible D gene is TRBD1 (5 bases). The DNA for the CDR3 is TGTGCCAGCAGTTTGCGGGGCCAGATAAATGAAAAACTGTTTTTT. Amino acid sequence: CASSLRGQINEKLFF.